This entry concerns a single TCR beta chain. No cognate antigen has been identified for it. No quality values exist for individual bases; no much larger clone is one base distant. This entry comes from a study of beta chain features in type 1 diabetes (dated by TCRdb to between 2017 and 2018). For the wider study: No differences in mean age, gender distribution, total cell number or subset yield were found between patients and healthy donors. A total of around 110,000,000 sorted cells were examined across all samples, and a strong correlation was observed between cell number per subset and RNA yield. In the study, recently diagnosed type 1 diabetes patients and matched healthy donors were compared on the TCRB repertoires of their sorted circulating CD4+ T cell subsets. Naive and central memory subsets were obtained from all 30 or so donors, but regulatory and stem cell-like memory subsets were isolated from only 8 patients and 8 healthy donors.

What the study reported, not specific to this receptor: Because cDNA was sequenced instead of genomic DNA, activated cells with high expression could be over-represented, although the groups did not differ in activation or CD3 levels. Because the HLA sub-analyses included only small numbers of individuals, any influence of HLA type on TCRB rearrangement was left unresolved. Shorter templates might be favored by PCR, yet because patient and control samples were amplified and corrected together, any such skew would affect both groups equally. Naive, central memory and regulatory TCRB repertoires appeared more similar among patients than among healthy donors. Type 1 diabetes patients showed a moderate but significant shortening of TCRB CDR3 length in all four CD4+ subsets. Fewer insertions and more nucleotide deletions at VDJ recombination sites were observed in patients with type 1 diabetes, implying thymic rearrangement abnormalities.

All of the isolated RNA was reverse transcribed with the High Capacity cDNA Reverse Transcription Kit, so expressed TCRB transcripts were sequenced. Deep immunoSEQ sequencing was applied to naive, central memory and regulatory T cell samples, giving an average of roughly 3.5 million total reads per sample. After sorted cells were lysed in RLT buffer, RNA was extracted with DNase-treated RNeasy Micro or Mini kits, with the choice depending on cell number. To prevent cross-contamination, every cell subset was processed on its own, while patient and healthy donor samples were processed together. The immunoSEQ multiplex PCR was used to amplify TCRB sequences from cDNA, generating 87-bp fragments that spanned the CDR3 region. Sequencing of the amplicons was done on the Illumina HiSeq platform. The study's own analysis went as follows. Synthetic template baselines were used to correct PCR bias computationally, reads within Hamming distance 2 were collapsed, and singletons that could not be merged were discarded. Reads were aligned against IMGT to assign V, D and J genes, CDR3 length and insertions or deletions at six rearrangement sites. Clonotype counts were normalized to sorted cell number within each subset before computing true diversity and Gini coefficients with the tcR R package. Repertoire sharing was quantified using the overlap coefficient calculated on TCRB nucleotide sequences. As a proxy for the pre-selection repertoire, out-of-frame TCRB sequences from naive cells were analyzed. Not all clones reach the TCRdb copy of this immuneACCESS table, which keeps in-frame sequences only. Checked studies attribute under half of the gap to unresolved V genes and leave the rest unexplained. The V and J calls and clone size were taken over from that table, and D and trimming were inferred from the DNA. The sample contains a few hundred thousand clones, around 13% of them found a single time. 0.035% to 0.04% of the sample is held by the ten biggest clonotypes.

Each donor gave one peripheral blood draw, averaging approximately 110 mL, which was collected into heparinised tubes. A BD FACSAria II was used to sort naive, central memory, regulatory and stem cell-like memory CD4+ T cells with a panel that included CD45RO, CCR7, CD25, CD127, CD95 and CD27. All sorted populations exceeded 95% purity. Right away, PBMCs were isolated by Lymphoprep density gradient centrifugation and were stained directly, with no culture step. To minimize batch effects, samples were stained and sorted in pairs, one healthy donor with one patient per experiment. There are 14 amino acids in the CDR3, from cysteine to phenylalanine inclusive. The entry retains the CDR3 DNA only, 42 bases that are in frame from base 1. Trimming removed 4 bases from V and 1 base from J; the gene matches leave 2 bases unexplained. In the germline V gene, CDR1 corresponds to SGHRS and CDR2 to YFSETQ.

Sequenced material: naive CD4+ T cells from blood. The sample's cell subset or site label is to be understood as: true naive CD4+ T cells. The TCR comes from a man aged 30 to 39 in good health. The rearranged segments are TRBV5-1 and TRBJ2-5; 9 central nucleotides agree with TRBD1. The bases are TGCGCCAGCAGCGACAGGGGGGCCCAAGAGACCCAGTACTTC. Its translation is CASSDRGAQETQYF.